The rows below give T cell receptor beta chains drawn from one sample of a study of T cell responses to AZD1222 COVID-19 vaccine. Assay used: immunoSEQ multiplex PCR; TCRdb lists only in-frame clones, some missing. This sample has 100,000 to 120,000 clones, with around nine tenths found just once. This sample comprised peripheral blood, obtained on day 0 of AZD1222 vaccination. These receptors were taken from an adult in good health. Both conserved end residues are part of each CDR3. Each record gives: clone size, D gene, J gene, V gene, CDR3 protein, CDR3 DNA. D genes are given only for firm matches. Clone sizes are given selectively: once, few, many, or a class where the clone is expanded.

clone size: NA; D gene: TRBD2; J gene: TRBJ2-7; V gene: TRBV19; CDR3 protein: CASSLAGSSYEQYF; CDR3 DNA: TGTGCCAGTTCTCTAGCGGGGTCCTCCTACGAGCAGTACTTC
clone size: NA; D gene: NA; J gene: TRBJ2-7; V gene: TRBV2; CDR3 protein: CASSAQQSEQYF; CDR3 DNA: TGTGCCAGCAGTGCGCAACAGTCTGAGCAGTACTTC
clone size: few; D gene: TRBD1; J gene: TRBJ1-5; V gene: TRBV30; CDR3 protein: CAWSETGNQPQHF; CDR3 DNA: TGTGCCTGGAGCGAGACAGGGAATCAGCCCCAGCATTTT
clone size: NA; D gene: TRBD1; J gene: TRBJ2-2; V gene: TRBV5-1; CDR3 protein: CASSFTRGWTGELFF; CDR3 DNA: TGCGCCAGCAGCTTTACCAGGGGGTGGACCGGGGAGCTGTTTTTT
clone size: NA; D gene: NA; J gene: TRBJ1-5; V gene: TRBV19; CDR3 protein: CASKTGWDSNQPQHF; CDR3 DNA: TGTGCCAGTAAAACGGGTTGGGATAGCAATCAGCCCCAGCATTTT
clone size: NA; D gene: NA; J gene: TRBJ2-5; V gene: TRBV3-1/TRBV3-2; CDR3 protein: CASSQQGETQYF; CDR3 DNA: TGTGCCAGCAGCCAGCAGGGGGAGACCCAGTACTTC
clone size: NA; D gene: TRBD2; J gene: TRBJ2-1; V gene: TRBV3-1/TRBV3-2; CDR3 protein: CASSQDLSPAGLAGYNEQFF; CDR3 DNA: TGTGCCAGCAGCCAAGATCTAAGCCCTGCGGGACTAGCGGGTTACAATGAGCAGTTCTTC
clone size: NA; D gene: NA; J gene: TRBJ2-5; V gene: TRBV10-3; CDR3 protein: CASRDSEETQYF; CDR3 DNA: TGTGCCTCCCGGGACTCCGAGGAGACCCAGTACTTC
clone size: NA; D gene: NA; J gene: TRBJ1-2; V gene: TRBV19; CDR3 protein: CASRHRAVDGYTF; CDR3 DNA: TGTGCCAGTAGGCACCGGGCAGTCGATGGCTACACCTTC
clone size: NA; D gene: TRBD2; J gene: TRBJ2-3; V gene: TRBV9; CDR3 protein: CASSPEGGASGTYTDTQYF; CDR3 DNA: TGTGCCAGCAGCCCTGAGGGGGGGGCTAGCGGGACCTACACAGATACGCAGTATTTT
clone size: NA; D gene: NA; J gene: TRBJ2-1; V gene: TRBV29-1; CDR3 protein: CSVGAGGYNEQFF; CDR3 DNA: TGCAGCGTTGGGGCAGGGGGGTACAATGAGCAGTTCTTC
clone size: NA; D gene: TRBD1; J gene: TRBJ1-1; V gene: TRBV29-1; CDR3 protein: CSVNFGGGGGTEAFF; CDR3 DNA: TGCAGCGTTAATTTCGGTGGAGGGGGCGGCACTGAAGCTTTCTTT
clone size: few; D gene: NA; J gene: TRBJ1-3; V gene: TRBV5-1; CDR3 protein: CASSLTTGNTIYF; CDR3 DNA: TGCGCCAGCAGCTTAACGACAGGAAACACCATATATTTT
clone size: few; D gene: TRBD2; J gene: TRBJ2-1; V gene: TRBV10-1; CDR3 protein: CASSERASGTYNEQFF; CDR3 DNA: TGCGCCAGCAGTGAGAGGGCTAGCGGGACCTACAATGAGCAGTTCTTC
clone size: NA; D gene: NA; J gene: TRBJ2-7; V gene: TRBV7-3; CDR3 protein: CASSSDARGEQYF; CDR3 DNA: TGTGCCAGCAGCTCCGACGCCAGGGGTGAGCAGTACTTC